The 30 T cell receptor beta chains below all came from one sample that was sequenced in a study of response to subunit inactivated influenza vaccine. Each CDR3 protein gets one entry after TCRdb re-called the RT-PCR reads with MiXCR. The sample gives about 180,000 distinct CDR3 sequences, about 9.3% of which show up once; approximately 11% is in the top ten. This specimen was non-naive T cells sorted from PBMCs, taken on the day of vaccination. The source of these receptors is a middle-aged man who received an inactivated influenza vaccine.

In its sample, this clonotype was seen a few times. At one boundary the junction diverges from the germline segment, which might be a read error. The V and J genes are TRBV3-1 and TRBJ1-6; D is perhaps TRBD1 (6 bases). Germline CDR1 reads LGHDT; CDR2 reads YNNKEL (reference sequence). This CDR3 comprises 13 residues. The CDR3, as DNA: TGTGCCAGCAGCCCCGACGTGGGGGCGTCTAGAGTTTTT. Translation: CASSPDVGASRVF.

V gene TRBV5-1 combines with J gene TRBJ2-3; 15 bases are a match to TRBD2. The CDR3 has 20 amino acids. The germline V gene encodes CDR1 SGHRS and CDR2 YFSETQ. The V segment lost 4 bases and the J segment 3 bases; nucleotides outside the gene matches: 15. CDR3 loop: CASSPGLAGGINTLTDTQYF. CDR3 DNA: TGCGCCAGCAGCCCGGGACTAGCGGGAGGCATAAACACCTTAACAGATACGCAGTATTTT.

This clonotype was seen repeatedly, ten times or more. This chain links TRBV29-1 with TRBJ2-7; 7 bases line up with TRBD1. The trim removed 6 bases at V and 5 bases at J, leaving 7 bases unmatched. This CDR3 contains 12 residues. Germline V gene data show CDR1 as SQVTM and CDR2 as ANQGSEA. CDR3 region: CSVKQQGNEQYF. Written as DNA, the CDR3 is TGCAGCGTCAAACAACAGGGGAACGAGCAGTACTTC.

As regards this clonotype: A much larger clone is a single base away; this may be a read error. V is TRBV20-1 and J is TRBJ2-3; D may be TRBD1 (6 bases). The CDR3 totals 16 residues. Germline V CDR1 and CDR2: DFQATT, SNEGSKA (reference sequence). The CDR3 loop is CCARDPGRGKTDTQYF. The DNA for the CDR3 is TGCTGTGCTAGAGATCCTGGCAGGGGAAAGACAGATACGCAGTATTTT.

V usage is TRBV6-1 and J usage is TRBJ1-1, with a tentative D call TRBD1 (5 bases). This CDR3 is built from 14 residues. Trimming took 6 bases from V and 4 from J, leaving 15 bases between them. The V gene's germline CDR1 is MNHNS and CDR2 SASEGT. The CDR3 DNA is TGTGCCAGCAGACTACAGTGGGGGAGCACTGAAGCTTTCTTT. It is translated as CASRLQWGSTEAFF.

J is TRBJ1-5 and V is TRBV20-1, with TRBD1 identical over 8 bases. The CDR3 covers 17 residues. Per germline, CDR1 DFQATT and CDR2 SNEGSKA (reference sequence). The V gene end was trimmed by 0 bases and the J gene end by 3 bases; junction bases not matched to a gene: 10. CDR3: CSARDQAGGLLNQPQHF. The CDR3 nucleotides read TGCAGTGCTAGAGATCAGGCAGGGGGCCTTCTCAATCAGCCCCAGCATTTT.

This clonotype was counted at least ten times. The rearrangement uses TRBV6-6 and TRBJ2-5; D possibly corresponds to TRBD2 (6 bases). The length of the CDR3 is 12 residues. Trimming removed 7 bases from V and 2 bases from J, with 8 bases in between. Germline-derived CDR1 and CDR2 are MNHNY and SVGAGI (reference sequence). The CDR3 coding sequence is TGTGCCAGCATGCGGGGTCAAGAGACCCAGTACTTC. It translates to CASMRGQETQYF.

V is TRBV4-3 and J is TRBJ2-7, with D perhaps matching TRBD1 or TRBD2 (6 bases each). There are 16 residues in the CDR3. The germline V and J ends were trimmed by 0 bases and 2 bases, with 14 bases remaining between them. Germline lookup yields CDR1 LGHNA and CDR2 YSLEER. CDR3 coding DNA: TGCGCCAGCAGCCAAGAGGTGTCCGGGGGCACCTACGAGCAGTACTTC. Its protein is CASSQEVSGGTYEQYF.

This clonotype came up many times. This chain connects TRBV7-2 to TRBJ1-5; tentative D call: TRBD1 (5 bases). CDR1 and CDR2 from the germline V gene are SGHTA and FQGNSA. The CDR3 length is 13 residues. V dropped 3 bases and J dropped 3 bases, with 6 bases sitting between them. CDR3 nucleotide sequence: TGTGCCAGCAGCTTGGGGGTCAATCAGCCCCAGCATTTT. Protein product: CASSLGVNQPQHF.

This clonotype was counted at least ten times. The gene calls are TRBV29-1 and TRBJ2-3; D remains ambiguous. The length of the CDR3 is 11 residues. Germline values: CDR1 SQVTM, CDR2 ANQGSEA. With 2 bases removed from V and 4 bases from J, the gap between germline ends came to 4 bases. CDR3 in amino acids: CSVEKADTQYF. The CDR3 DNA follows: TGCAGCGTTGAAAAGGCAGATACGCAGTATTTT.

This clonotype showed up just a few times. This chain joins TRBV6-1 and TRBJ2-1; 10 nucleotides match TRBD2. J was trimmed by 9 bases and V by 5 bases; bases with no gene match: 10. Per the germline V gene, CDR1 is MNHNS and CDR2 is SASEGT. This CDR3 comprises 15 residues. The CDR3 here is CASSIAGGNRGEQFF. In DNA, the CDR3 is TGTGCCAGCAGTATAGCGGGGGGCAACCGGGGTGAGCAGTTCTTC.

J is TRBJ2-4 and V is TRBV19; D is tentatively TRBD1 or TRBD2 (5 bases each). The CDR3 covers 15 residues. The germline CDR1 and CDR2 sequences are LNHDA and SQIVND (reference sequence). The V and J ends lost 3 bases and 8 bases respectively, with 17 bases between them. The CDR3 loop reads CASSIRRDRGDIQYF. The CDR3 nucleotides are TGTGCCAGTAGTATCCGGCGCGACCGAGGGGACATTCAGTACTTC.

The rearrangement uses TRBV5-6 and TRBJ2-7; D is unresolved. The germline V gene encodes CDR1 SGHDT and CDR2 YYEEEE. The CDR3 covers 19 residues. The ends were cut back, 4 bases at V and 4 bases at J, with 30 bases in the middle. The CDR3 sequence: CASSAPQPDGNGNRYEQYF. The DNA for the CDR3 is TGTGCCAGCAGCGCGCCGCAACCTGACGGCAATGGTAACCGATACGAGCAGTACTTC.

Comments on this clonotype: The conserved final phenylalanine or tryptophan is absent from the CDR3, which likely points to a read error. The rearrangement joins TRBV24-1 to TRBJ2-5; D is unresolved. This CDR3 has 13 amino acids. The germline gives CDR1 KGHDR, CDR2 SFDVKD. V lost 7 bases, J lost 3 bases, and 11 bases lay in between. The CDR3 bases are TGTGCCACCAGGAAAGGTGGAGAAGAGACCCAGTACTAC. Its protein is CATRKGGEETQYY.

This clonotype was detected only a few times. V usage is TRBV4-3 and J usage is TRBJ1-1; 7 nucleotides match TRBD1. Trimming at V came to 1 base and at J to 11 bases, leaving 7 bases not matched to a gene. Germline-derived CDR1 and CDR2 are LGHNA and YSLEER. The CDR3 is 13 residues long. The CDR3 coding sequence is TGCGCCAGCAGCCAAGCCAACAGGGGCGCGGCTTTCTTT. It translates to CASSQANRGAAFF.

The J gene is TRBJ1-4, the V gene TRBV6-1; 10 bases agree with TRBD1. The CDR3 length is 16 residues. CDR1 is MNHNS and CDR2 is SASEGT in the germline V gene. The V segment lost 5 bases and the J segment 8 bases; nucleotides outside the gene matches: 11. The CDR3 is CASSTTSGTGAEKLFF. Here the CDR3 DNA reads TGTGCCAGCAGTACAACCTCCGGGACAGGGGCGGAAAAACTGTTTTTT.

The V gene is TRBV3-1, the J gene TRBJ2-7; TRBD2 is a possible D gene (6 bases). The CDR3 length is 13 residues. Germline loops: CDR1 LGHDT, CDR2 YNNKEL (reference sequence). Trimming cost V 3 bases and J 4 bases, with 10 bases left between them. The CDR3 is CASSQRGAYEQYF. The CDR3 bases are TGTGCCAGCAGCCAGCGGGGAGCATACGAGCAGTACTTC.

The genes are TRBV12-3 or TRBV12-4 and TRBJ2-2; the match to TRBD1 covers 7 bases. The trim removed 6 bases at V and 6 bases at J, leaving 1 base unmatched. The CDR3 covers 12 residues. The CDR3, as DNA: TGTGCCAGCAGCACAGGGGCCGGGGAGCTGTTTTTT. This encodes CASSTGAGELFF.

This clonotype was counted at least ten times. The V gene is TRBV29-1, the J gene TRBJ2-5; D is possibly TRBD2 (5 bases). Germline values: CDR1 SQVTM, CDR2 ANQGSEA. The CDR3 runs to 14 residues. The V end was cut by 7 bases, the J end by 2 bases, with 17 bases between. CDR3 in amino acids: CSARGLGPQETQYF. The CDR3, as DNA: TGCAGCGCCCGAGGGCTTGGGCCTCAAGAGACCCAGTACTTC.

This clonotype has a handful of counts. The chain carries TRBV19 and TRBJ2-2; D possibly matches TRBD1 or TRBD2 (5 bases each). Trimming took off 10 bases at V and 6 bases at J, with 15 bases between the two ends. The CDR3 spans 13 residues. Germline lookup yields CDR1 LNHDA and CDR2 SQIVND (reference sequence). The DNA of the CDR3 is TGTGCCACCAACGGGGCCGGCGCCGGGGAGCTGTTTTTT. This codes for CATNGAGAGELFF.

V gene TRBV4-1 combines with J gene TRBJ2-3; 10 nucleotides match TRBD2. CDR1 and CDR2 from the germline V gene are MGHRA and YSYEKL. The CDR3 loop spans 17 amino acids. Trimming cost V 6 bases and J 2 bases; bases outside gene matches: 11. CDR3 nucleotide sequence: TGCGCCAGCAGTTTCCCTGGACTAGCGGAGCCCACAGATACGCAGTATTTT. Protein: CASSFPGLAEPTDTQYF.

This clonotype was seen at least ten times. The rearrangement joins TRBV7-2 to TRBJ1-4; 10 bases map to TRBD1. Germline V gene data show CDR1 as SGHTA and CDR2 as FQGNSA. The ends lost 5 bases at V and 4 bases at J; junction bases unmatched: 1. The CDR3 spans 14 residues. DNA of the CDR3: TGTGCCAGCAGCGGGACAGGGGTTAATGAAAAACTGTTTTTT. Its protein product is CASSGTGVNEKLFF.

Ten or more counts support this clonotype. The DNA of the CDR3 is TGTGCCAGCAGCCCGCGGGCAGGGATCGGCACTGAAGCTTTCTTT. Encoded protein: CASSPRAGIGTEAFF. The chain has TRBV3-1 and TRBJ1-1; TRBD1 is a possible D gene (5 bases). Germline V gene lookup returns CDR1 LGHDT and CDR2 YNNKEL (reference sequence). The V end was cut by 4 bases, the J end by 4 bases, with 16 bases between. The length of the CDR3 is 15 residues.

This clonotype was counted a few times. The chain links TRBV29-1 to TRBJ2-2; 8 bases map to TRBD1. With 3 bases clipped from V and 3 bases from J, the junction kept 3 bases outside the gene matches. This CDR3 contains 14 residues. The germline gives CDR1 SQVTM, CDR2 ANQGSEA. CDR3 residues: CSVDAQGDTGELFF. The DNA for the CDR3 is TGCAGCGTTGACGCACAGGGGGACACCGGGGAGCTGTTTTTT.

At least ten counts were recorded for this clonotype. This chain's CDR3 is CASSLGTNEQFF. CDR3 nucleotides: TGTGCCAGCAGCCTAGGCACCAATGAGCAGTTCTTC. The chain combines TRBV6-6 with TRBJ2-1; no reliable D call. The ends were cut back, 6 bases at V and 6 bases at J, with 9 bases in the middle. Germline-derived CDR1 and CDR2 are MNHNY and SVGAGI (reference sequence). This CDR3 has 12 amino acids.

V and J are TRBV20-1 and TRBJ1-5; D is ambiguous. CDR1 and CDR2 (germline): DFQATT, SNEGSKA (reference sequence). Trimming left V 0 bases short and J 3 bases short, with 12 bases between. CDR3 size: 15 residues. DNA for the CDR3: TGCAGTGCTAGAGATTTAGGAAGGGACAATCAGCCCCAGCATTTT. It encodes CSARDLGRDNQPQHF.

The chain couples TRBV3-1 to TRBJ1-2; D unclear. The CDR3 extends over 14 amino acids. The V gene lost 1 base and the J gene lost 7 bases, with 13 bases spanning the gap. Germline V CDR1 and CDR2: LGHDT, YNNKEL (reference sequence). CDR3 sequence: CASSQVPQDGGYTF. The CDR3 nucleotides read TGTGCCAGCAGCCAAGTACCGCAGGATGGTGGCTACACCTTC.

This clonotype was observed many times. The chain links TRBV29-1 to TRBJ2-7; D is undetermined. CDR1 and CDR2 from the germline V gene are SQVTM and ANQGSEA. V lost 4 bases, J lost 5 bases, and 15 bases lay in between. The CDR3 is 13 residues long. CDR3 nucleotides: TGCAGCGTTGCATTCTCTCCAAACCACGAGCAGTACTTC. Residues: CSVAFSPNHEQYF.

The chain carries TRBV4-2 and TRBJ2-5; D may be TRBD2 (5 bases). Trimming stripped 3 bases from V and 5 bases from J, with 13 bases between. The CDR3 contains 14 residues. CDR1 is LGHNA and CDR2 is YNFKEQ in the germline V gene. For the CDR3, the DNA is TGTGCCAGCAGCCAGGGCTCTAGCCTGGAGACCCAGTACTTC. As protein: CASSQGSSLETQYF.

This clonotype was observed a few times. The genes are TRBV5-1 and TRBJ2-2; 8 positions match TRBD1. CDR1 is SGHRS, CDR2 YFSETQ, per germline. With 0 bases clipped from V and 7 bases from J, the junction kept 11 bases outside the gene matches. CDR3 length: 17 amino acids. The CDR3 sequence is CASSLATGRGHGGELFF. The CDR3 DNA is TGCGCCAGCAGCTTGGCCACGGGCAGGGGGCATGGCGGGGAGCTGTTTTTT.